This entry features one T cell receptor beta chain sequence. Its cognate antigen is unknown. TCRdb re-called the 5' RACE reads and catalogs CDR3 proteins one per entry, DNA excluded. The table counts 200,000 to 250,000 distinct CDR3 sequences; 1.6% lies in the top ten. Germline-derived CDR1 and CDR2 are SGDLS and YYNGEE. The CDR3 has 15 residues. The data derive from a study of monozygotic twins with inflammatory bowel disease. Study-wide findings and caveats: Twins with IBD had fewer clonotypes in common with others than healthy twins, particularly during disease activity. Against healthy co-twins, IBD patients had lower TCRbeta diversity (measured by inverse Simpson).

The sample was blood. This clonotype was obtained from a human donor with ulcerative colitis or Crohn's disease, or a healthy co-twin of an affected twin (not recorded which). The chain combines TRBV9 with TRBJ1-6; TCRdb indicates TRBD1, and absent DNA this call remains unverified. Here the CDR3 reads CASSVDPDLNSPLHF.